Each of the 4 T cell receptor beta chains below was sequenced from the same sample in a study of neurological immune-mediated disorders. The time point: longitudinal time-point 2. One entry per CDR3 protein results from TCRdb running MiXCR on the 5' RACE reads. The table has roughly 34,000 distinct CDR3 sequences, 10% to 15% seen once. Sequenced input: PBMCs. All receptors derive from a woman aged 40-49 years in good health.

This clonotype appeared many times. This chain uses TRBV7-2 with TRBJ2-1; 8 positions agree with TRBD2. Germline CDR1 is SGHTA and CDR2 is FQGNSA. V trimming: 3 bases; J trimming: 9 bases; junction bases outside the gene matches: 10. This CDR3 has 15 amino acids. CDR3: CASSFVSGGLGEQFF. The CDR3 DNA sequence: TGTGCCAGCAGCTTCGTATCGGGGGGGCTTGGTGAGCAGTTCTTC.

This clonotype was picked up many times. The CDR3 DNA sequence: TGCAGTGCTAATCTCGACAGGGTACTAGGAGAGACCCAGTACTTC. As protein: CSANLDRVLGETQYF. The chain joins TRBV20-1 to TRBJ2-5, with 7 bases matching TRBD1. This CDR3 is 15 amino acids long. V was clipped by 4 bases and J by 4 bases; unmatched bases: 12. The germline V gene has CDR1 DFQATT and CDR2 SNEGSKA (reference sequence).

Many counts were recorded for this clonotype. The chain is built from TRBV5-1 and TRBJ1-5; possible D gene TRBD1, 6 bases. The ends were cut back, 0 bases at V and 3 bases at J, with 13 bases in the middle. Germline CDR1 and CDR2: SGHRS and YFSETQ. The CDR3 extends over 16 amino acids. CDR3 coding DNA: TGCGCCAGCAGCTTGGACGCAGGGGCGAACAATCAGCCCCAGCATTTT. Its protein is CASSLDAGANNQPQHF.

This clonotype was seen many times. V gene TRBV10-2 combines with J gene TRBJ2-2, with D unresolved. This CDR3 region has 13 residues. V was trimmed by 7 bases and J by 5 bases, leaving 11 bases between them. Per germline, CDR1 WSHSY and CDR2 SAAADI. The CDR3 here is CASIIFDTGELFF. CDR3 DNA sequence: TGCGCCAGCATTATTTTCGATACCGGGGAGCTGTTTTTT.